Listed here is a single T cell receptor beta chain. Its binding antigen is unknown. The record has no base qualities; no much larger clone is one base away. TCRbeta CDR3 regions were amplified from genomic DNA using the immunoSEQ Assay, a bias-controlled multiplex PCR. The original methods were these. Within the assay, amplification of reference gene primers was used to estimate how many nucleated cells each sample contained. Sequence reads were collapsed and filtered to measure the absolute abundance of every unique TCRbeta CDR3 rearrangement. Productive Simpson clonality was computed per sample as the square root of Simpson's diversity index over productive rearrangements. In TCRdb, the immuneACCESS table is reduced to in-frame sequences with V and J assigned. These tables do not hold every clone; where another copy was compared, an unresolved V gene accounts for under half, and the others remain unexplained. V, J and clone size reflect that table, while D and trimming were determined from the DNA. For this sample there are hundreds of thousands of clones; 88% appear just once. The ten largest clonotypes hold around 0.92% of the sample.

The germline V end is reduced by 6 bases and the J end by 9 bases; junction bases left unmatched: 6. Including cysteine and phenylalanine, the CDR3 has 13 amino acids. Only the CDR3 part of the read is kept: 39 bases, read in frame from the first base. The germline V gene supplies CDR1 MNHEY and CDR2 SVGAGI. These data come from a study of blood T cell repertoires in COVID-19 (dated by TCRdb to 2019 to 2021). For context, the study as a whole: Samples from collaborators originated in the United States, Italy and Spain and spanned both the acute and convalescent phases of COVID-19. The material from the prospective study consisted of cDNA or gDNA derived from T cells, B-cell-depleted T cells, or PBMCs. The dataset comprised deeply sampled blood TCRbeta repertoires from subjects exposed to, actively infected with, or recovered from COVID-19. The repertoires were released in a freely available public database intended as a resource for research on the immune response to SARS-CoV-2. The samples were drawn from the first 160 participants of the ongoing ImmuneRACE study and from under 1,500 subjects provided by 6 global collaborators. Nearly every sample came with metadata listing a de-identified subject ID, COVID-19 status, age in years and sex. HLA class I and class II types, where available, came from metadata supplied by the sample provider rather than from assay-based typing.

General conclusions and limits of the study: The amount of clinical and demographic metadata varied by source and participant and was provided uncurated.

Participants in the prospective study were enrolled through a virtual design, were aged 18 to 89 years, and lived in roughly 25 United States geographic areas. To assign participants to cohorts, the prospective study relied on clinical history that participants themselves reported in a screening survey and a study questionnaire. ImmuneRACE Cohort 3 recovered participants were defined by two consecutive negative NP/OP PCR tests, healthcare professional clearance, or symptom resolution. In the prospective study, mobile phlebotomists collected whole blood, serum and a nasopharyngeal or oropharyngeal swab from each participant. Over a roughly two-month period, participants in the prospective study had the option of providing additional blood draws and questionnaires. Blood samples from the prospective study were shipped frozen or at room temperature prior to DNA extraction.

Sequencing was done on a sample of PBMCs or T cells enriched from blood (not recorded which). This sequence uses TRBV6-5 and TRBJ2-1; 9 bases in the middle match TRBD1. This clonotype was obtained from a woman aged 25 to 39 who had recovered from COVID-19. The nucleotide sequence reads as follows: TGTGCCAGCAGCAGGACAGGGGTCGGTGAGCAGTTCTTC. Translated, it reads CASSRTGVGEQFF.